Below are 18 T cell receptor beta chains sequenced from a single sample in a study of control samples from healthy donors and cancer patients. The table came from immunoSEQ multiplex PCR; TCRdb's copy has only in-frame clones and leaves some out. Of around 29,000 clones listed, 70% to 85% were seen once; the top ten hold 20% to 25%. Specimen: PBMCs. All receptors derive from a man in his fifties or sixties with head and neck cancer.

The rearrangement joins TRBV5-4 to TRBJ1-2; D is possibly TRBD1 (5 bases). CDR3 size: 16 residues. Trimming cost V 4 bases and J 5 bases, with 21 bases left between them. CDR1 and CDR2 from the germline V gene are SGHNT and YYREEE (reference sequence). In nucleotides, the CDR3 is TGTGCCAGCAGCAGGGACCCCGGGCAGGCTTTTTATGGCTACACCTTC. Its translation: CASSRDPGQAFYGYTF.

The chain recombines TRBV3-1 (or the pseudogene TRBV3-2) with TRBJ1-6; the D is unclear. The CDR3 is 13 residues long. Trimming cost V 1 base and J 7 bases, with 5 bases left between them. Germline V gene data show CDR1 as LGHDT and CDR2 as YNNKEL (reference sequence). CDR3 DNA: TGTGCCAGCAGCCAAGTCGAAAATTCACCCCTCCACTTT. Protein product: CASSQVENSPLHF.

This clone was seen only a few times. This chain joins TRBV18 and TRBJ1-1; 7 bases are a match to TRBD1. Per the germline V gene, CDR1 is KGHSH and CDR2 is LQKENI. The CDR3 has 15 amino acids. V trimming: 3 bases; J trimming: 3 bases; junction bases outside the gene matches: 7. CDR3 bases: TGTGCCAGCTCACCCCAGACAGGGAGGGACACTGAAGCTTTCTTT. This encodes CASSPQTGRDTEAFF.

V usage is TRBV27 and J usage is TRBJ1-2; D is possibly TRBD1 (6 bases). The length of the CDR3 is 15 residues. Trimming took 2 bases from V and 0 from J, leaving 10 bases between them. CDR1 is MNHEY, CDR2 SMNVEV, per germline (reference sequence). The CDR3 bases are TGTGCCAGCAGTTTACAGGGGACCGCTAACTATGGCTACACCTTC. Its translation is CASSLQGTANYGYTF.

V and J are TRBV11-2 and TRBJ2-2, with D possibly being TRBD2 (6 bases). Germline values: CDR1 SGHAT, CDR2 FQNNGV. V lost 2 bases to trimming and J lost 5 bases, with 9 bases between them. CDR3 length: 14 residues. CDR3 region: CASSLLAQTGELFF. In DNA form, the CDR3 reads TGTGCCAGCAGCTTACTAGCGCAGACCGGGGAGCTGTTTTTT.

This chain connects TRBV6-5 to TRBJ1-1, with D unresolved. The CDR3 has 13 amino acids. V lost 4 bases and J 5 bases, leaving 11 bases between the germline ends. Looked up from germline, CDR1 is MNHEY and CDR2 is SVGAGI. The DNA of the CDR3 is TGTGCCAGCAGTTCACACCCCTTAACTGAAGCTTTCTTT. Translated: CASSSHPLTEAFF.

The rearrangement joins TRBV1 to TRBJ2-5. TRBV1 counts as a pseudogene. The CDR3 is 16 amino acids. The CDR3 sequence is CTSSQDLRTYQETQYF. The DNA for the CDR3 is TGCACCAGCAGCCAAGATCTGAGGACCTACCAAGAGACCCAGTACTTC.

This chain connects TRBV7-2 to TRBJ2-2; maybe TRBD1 (6 bases). CDR1 and CDR2 from the germline V gene are SGHTA and FQGNSA. This CDR3 is 15 amino acids long. V was trimmed by 0 bases and J by 4 bases, leaving 9 bases between them. CDR3 amino acids: CASSLATGLTGELFF. In nucleotides, the CDR3 is TGTGCCAGCAGCTTAGCAACAGGGCTCACCGGGGAGCTGTTTTTT.

This chain links TRBV7-9 with TRBJ2-7, with TRBD2 matching over 8 bases. This CDR3 spans 14 amino acids. Germline lookup yields CDR1 SEHNR and CDR2 FQNEAQ (reference sequence). J gave up 2 bases and V 4 bases, and 4 bases lay outside the gene matches. The DNA of the CDR3 is TGTGCCAGCAGCTCAGGACTAGCCCCCTACGAGCAGTACTTC. Translation: CASSSGLAPYEQYF.

This clone has just one count. V gene TRBV5-1 combines with J gene TRBJ1-4; D not resolved. This CDR3 is built from 15 residues. The V end was cut by 4 bases, the J end by 4 bases, with 14 bases between. Germline loops: CDR1 SGHRS, CDR2 YFSETQ. CDR3 region: CASSLAVSFNEKLFF. CDR3 nucleotides: TGCGCCAGCAGCCTGGCAGTCTCTTTTAATGAAAAACTGTTTTTT.

This chain links TRBV7-2 with TRBJ2-5; 14 nucleotides agree with TRBD2. This CDR3 is 17 amino acids long. The ends lost 5 bases at V and 6 bases at J; junction bases unmatched: 11. The germline V gene has CDR1 SGHTA and CDR2 FQGNSA. The CDR3 DNA reads as TGTGCCAGCAGCCGTCACGCCGGGACTAGCGGGAGAAAGACCCAGTACTTC. Its translation: CASSRHAGTSGRKTQYF.

The chain joins TRBV29-1 to TRBJ2-5; maybe TRBD1 (5 bases). Trimming cost V 0 bases and J 5 bases, with 16 bases left between them. The CDR3 spans 15 residues. Looked up from germline, CDR1 is SQVTM and CDR2 is ANQGSEA. CDR3 nucleotides: TGCAGCGTTGAAGATTGGGGCCAGTCGCCGGAGACCCAGTACTTC. This encodes CSVEDWGQSPETQYF.

This chain uses TRBV15 with TRBJ1-1, with D hard to call. The CDR3 sequence is 11 residues long. Trimming shortened V by 6 bases and J by 3 bases, and 5 bases separated the two germline ends. Germline V gene lookup returns CDR1 LNHNV and CDR2 YYDKDF (reference sequence). The CDR3: CATRSHTEAFF. The CDR3 DNA follows: TGTGCCACCAGATCCCACACTGAAGCTTTCTTT.

There are a few counts of this clone. The J gene is TRBJ1-5, the V gene TRBV27; the D gene is possibly TRBD1 (6 bases). The CDR3 contains 13 residues. The V end lost 6 bases, the J end lost 4 bases, and 10 bases lay between the germline ends. Germline V gene sequence: CDR1 MNHEY, CDR2 SMNVEV (reference sequence). This CDR3 is CASSNTGNQPQHF. The CDR3 DNA sequence: TGTGCCAGCAGCAACACAGGGAATCAGCCCCAGCATTTT.

This clone was counted only a few times. The chain carries TRBV29-1 and TRBJ2-1, with a weak D call TRBD2 (5 bases). Germline V gene data show CDR1 as SQVTM and CDR2 as ANQGSEA. The CDR3 totals 14 residues. Trimming took 2 bases from V and 9 from J, leaving 17 bases between them. CDR3 coding DNA: TGCAGCGTTGAATATTCTCCGGGATTGGGTGAGCAGTTCTTC. This encodes CSVEYSPGLGEQFF.

This chain joins TRBV10-3 and TRBJ2-7, with 7 bases lining up with TRBD1. Germline V gene lookup returns CDR1 ENHRY and CDR2 SYGVKD. Trimming cost V 6 bases and J 2 bases; bases outside gene matches: 4. The CDR3 extends over 13 amino acids. This chain's CDR3 is CAIRERGPYEQYF. Written as DNA, the CDR3 is TGTGCCATCAGGGAAAGGGGGCCCTACGAGCAGTACTTC.

J is TRBJ2-3 and V is TRBV7-3; TRBD2 aligns across 11 bases. The CDR3 runs 15 residues. Unmatched junction bases numbered 7, after V lost 5 bases and J lost 6 bases. CDR1 and CDR2 (germline): SGHTA, FQGTGA. DNA for the CDR3: TGTGCCAGCAGCGAGCTAGCGGGAGGCGCGGATACGCAGTATTTT. The encoded protein is CASSELAGGADTQYF.

The J gene is TRBJ2-7, the V gene TRBV19; TRBD1 is a possible D gene (5 bases). The CDR3 length is 13 residues. V gave up 4 bases and J gave up 4 bases, with 11 bases separating them. Per the germline V gene, CDR1 is LNHDA and CDR2 is SQIVND (reference sequence). The CDR3 region has the DNA TGTGCCAGTAGTAGGGGCAGGAAATACGAGCAGTACTTC. The encoded protein is CASSRGRKYEQYF. The variable domain in full, with the rest retrieved from reference TRBV19 and TRBJ2-7, is DGGITQSPKYLFRKEGQNVTLSCEQNLNHDAMYWYRQDPGQGLRLIYYSQIVNDFQKGDIAEGYSVSREKKESFPLTVTSAQKNPTAFYLCASSRGRKYEQYFGPGTRLTVT.